These 6 T cell receptor beta chains originate from one sample sequenced in a study of shared clonotypes between healthy human individuals. Method: immunoSEQ multiplex PCR; TCRdb's copy keeps in-frame clones and lacks some. The data contain millions of clones, around 90% of them singletons. Sequencing input: naive CD4+ T cells sorted from blood. Specified subset: CD45RA+ positively selected. These TCRs come from a man younger than 30 in good health.

The chain has TRBV30 and TRBJ2-5; 10 positions match TRBD2. V was clipped by 2 bases and J by 6 bases; unmatched bases: 6. The CDR3 runs to 14 residues. CDR1 and CDR2 from the germline V gene are GTSNPN and SVGIG (reference sequence). CDR3 in amino acids: CAWSQAGGLQTQYF. The CDR3 nucleotides read TGTGCCTGGAGTCAAGCGGGGGGGCTTCAGACCCAGTACTTC. Full variable domain (missing parts from reference TRBV30 and TRBJ2-5): SQTIHQWPATLVQPVGSPLSLECTVEGTSNPNLYWYRQAAGRGLQLLFYSVGIGQISSEVPQNLSASRPQDRQFILSSKKLLLSDSGFYLCAWSQAGGLQTQYFGPGTRLLVL.

The J gene is TRBJ2-1, the V gene TRBV4-1, with D possibly TRBD1 on 5 matching bases. The CDR3 covers 17 residues. Trimming pared 1 base from V and 0 bases from J, leaving 13 bases between. Germline assignment: CDR1 MGHRA and CDR2 YSYEKL. CDR3 region: CASSQGQGVFSYNEQFF. As DNA, the CDR3 is TGCGCCAGCAGCCAAGGGCAAGGGGTATTCTCCTACAATGAGCAGTTCTTC.

This clone was seen only a few times. This rearrangement joins TRBV29-1 to TRBJ1-1; perhaps TRBD1 as D (5 bases). CDR1 is SQVTM, CDR2 ANQGSEA, per germline. CDR3 length: 14 residues. V lost 5 bases and J 1 base, leaving 14 bases between the germline ends. The CDR3 nucleotides are TGCAGCGTTTCAGCCGGGACCCAGAACACTGAAGCTTTCTTT. Its protein is CSVSAGTQNTEAFF.

The chain combines TRBV27 with TRBJ2-3; 9 nucleotides agree with TRBD1. The CDR3 spans 16 residues. Germline CDR1 reads MNHEY; CDR2 reads SMNVEV (reference sequence). Germline trimming cut 3 bases from V and 7 bases from J; bases unmatched to any gene: 11. This CDR3 reads CASSLRETGGMNTQYF. The CDR3 DNA reads TGTGCCAGCAGTTTGAGGGAGACAGGGGGTATGAATACGCAGTATTTT.

The chain employs TRBV6-1 and TRBJ1-2; D is ambiguous. The germline V gene has CDR1 MNHNS and CDR2 SASEGT. The CDR3 has 14 residues. The V end was cut by 4 bases, the J end by 4 bases, with 13 bases between. In DNA, the CDR3 is TGTGCCAGCAGTGGGGAACGGTGGGCCTATGGCTACACCTTC. The encoded protein is CASSGERWAYGYTF.

V and J are TRBV5-5 and TRBJ1-3; weak D call: TRBD1 (5 bases). The CDR3 has 16 amino acids. V gave up 2 bases and J gave up 2 bases, with 14 bases separating them. The V gene's germline CDR1 is SGHKS and CDR2 YYEKEE (reference sequence). For the CDR3, the DNA is TGTGCCAGCAGCTTAACCGAGGGGACTCCTGGAAACACCATATATTTT. Encoded protein: CASSLTEGTPGNTIYF.